These 31 T cell receptor beta chains came from one sample sequenced in a study of cytomegalovirus exposure and HLA in healthy donors (dated by TCRdb to the late 2010s). The library was built by means of the immunoSEQ multiplex PCR assay. For the multiplex PCR, a mixture combining 60 forward primers for TCR Vbeta segments and 13 reverse primers for TCR Jbeta segments was used. TCRdb stores this immuneACCESS table with in-frame sequences only. Part of the clones is absent; in the studies checked, under half of the shortfall reflects unresolved V genes, and no reason is known for the rest. The sample has a few hundred thousand clones on record, about 86% of them singletons. 7% to 9% of the sample goes to the ten largest clones. Sequenced material: PBMCs. These TCRs come from a woman aged 55-70 years in good health and CMV-seropositive.

The gene calls are TRBV4-1 and TRBJ1-4; 7 nucleotides match TRBD1. Trimming at V came to 3 bases and at J to 8 bases, leaving 15 bases not matched to a gene. The CDR3 extends over 17 amino acids. CDR1 and CDR2 (germline): MGHRA, YSYEKL. For the CDR3, the DNA is TGCGCCAGCAGCCAGGTGAATACAGGACAGGTCGAGGAAAAACTGTTTTTT. It is translated as CASSQVNTGQVEEKLFF.

J is TRBJ2-1 and V is TRBV7-6; TRBD1 might be the D (6 bases). V lost 4 bases and J lost 9, with 13 bases in between. CDR1 is SGHVS, CDR2 FNYEAQ, per germline. There are 13 residues in the CDR3. The CDR3 sequence: CASSSLQGSEQFF. In DNA form, the CDR3 reads TGTGCCAGCAGCTCCCTACAGGGATCTGAGCAGTTCTTC. Based on the CDR3 plus reference TRBV7-6 and TRBJ2-1, the full variable domain is GAGVSQSPRYKVTKRGQDVALRCDPISGHVSLYWYRQALGQGPEFLTYFNYEAQQDKSGLPNDRFSAERPEGSISTLTIQRTEQRDSAMYRCASSSLQGSEQFFGPGTRLTVL.

The V and J genes are TRBV4-1 and TRBJ2-2; TRBD1 might be the D (6 bases). The CDR3 totals 16 residues. CDR1 is MGHRA and CDR2 is YSYEKL in the germline V gene. V was clipped by 5 bases and J by 3 bases, with 16 bases between them. The CDR3 protein is CASSFRQVGDTGELFF. DNA for the CDR3: TGCGCCAGCAGCTTCCGACAGGTGGGGGACACCGGGGAGCTGTTTTTT.

The chain links TRBV18 to TRBJ2-7, with 10 bases identical to TRBD2. V lost 0 bases to trimming and J lost 3 bases; unmatched junction nucleotides: 2. The germline V gene has CDR1 KGHSH and CDR2 LQKENI. This CDR3 has 15 amino acids. CDR3 amino acids: CASSPPASGGYEQYF. In nucleotides, the CDR3 is TGTGCCAGCTCACCACCGGCTAGCGGGGGCTACGAGCAGTACTTC.

This sequence joins TRBV28 and TRBJ2-2; 7 bases match TRBD2. V was pared by 2 bases and J by 3 bases, with 3 bases of the junction left unmatched. This CDR3 comprises 15 residues. CDR1 is MDHEN, CDR2 SYDVKM, per germline. The CDR3 DNA sequence: TGTGCCAGCAGTTTAGGGCGGGAGCACACCGGGGAGCTGTTTTTT. Its protein is CASSLGREHTGELFF.

This clone was detected a few times. The rearrangement links TRBV30 to TRBJ2-5; 7 nucleotides line up with TRBD2. The J call may be wrong; the DNA end is better matched by TRBJ2-7. CDR3 length: 13 amino acids. Germline V CDR1 and CDR2: GTSNPN, SVGIG (reference sequence). This CDR3 is CACVQRGTYEQYF. The CDR3 bases are TGTGCCTGTGTCCAGCGGGGCACCTACGAGCAGTACTTC.

The chain recombines TRBV19 with TRBJ2-3; 7 nucleotides align to TRBD1. The V and J ends lost 4 bases and 1 base, in that order; junction bases with no gene match: 14. This CDR3 region has 18 residues. Germline CDR1 LNHDA, CDR2 SQIVND (reference sequence). CDR3 amino acids: CASSKPGQRKIGTDTQYF. The CDR3 region has the DNA TGTGCCAGTAGTAAACCGGGACAGAGAAAAATAGGCACAGATACGCAGTATTTT.

The V gene is TRBV28, the J gene TRBJ1-1, with D perhaps TRBD1 (6 bases). Germline V gene data show CDR1 as MDHEN and CDR2 as SYDVKM. Trimming left V 7 bases short and J 11 bases short, with 23 bases between. The CDR3 sequence is 14 residues long. The CDR3 DNA is TGTGCCAGCACCGACCCCTTACGCAGGGGATACGCTTTCTTT. As protein: CASTDPLRRGYAFF.

The chain links TRBV18 to TRBJ2-7; possible D gene TRBD1, 6 bases. Germline lookup yields CDR1 KGHSH and CDR2 LQKENI. Deletions cut 6 bases from V and 0 bases from J, with 18 bases between. The CDR3 sequence is 16 residues long. The CDR3 DNA is TGTGCCAGCTCTCAACCGGGACACCAGTTCTCCTACGAGCAGTACTTC. Protein product: CASSQPGHQFSYEQYF.

About this clone: A read error may account for a junction end that differs from germline. The rearrangement joins TRBV25-1 to TRBJ2-7, with 15 bases that match TRBD2. Germline CDR1 reads MGHDK; CDR2 reads SYGVNS. There are 14 residues in the CDR3. CDR3 bases: TGTGCCAGCAGTGCCGGACTAGCGGGAGGGGAGCGCCGTTTC. It translates to CASSAGLAGGERRF.

This clone came up a few times. V usage is TRBV12-5 and J usage is TRBJ2-2; 13 bases are shared with TRBD2. From germline, CDR1 is LGHNT and CDR2 FRNRAP. This CDR3 is built from 16 residues. With V trimmed by 1 base and J by 5 bases, 1 base remained unmatched. DNA for the CDR3: TGTGCTAGTGGTTTGGGGACTAGCGGGAGAACCGGGGAGCTGTTTTTT. Its translation is CASGLGTSGRTGELFF. Drawing the rest from reference TRBV12-5 and TRBJ2-2, the complete variable domain is DARVTQTPRHKVTEMGQEVTMRCQPILGHNTVFWYRQTMMQGLELLAYFRNRAPLDDSGMPKDRFSAEMPDATLATLKIQPSEPRDSAVYFCASGLGTSGRTGELFFGEGSRLTVL.

J is TRBJ2-7 and V is TRBV7-3; D gene ambiguous. This CDR3 contains 13 residues. V was clipped by 0 bases and J by 5 bases, with 8 bases between them. Per germline, CDR1 SGHTA and CDR2 FQGTGA. CDR3 DNA sequence: TGTGCCAGCAGCTTAACGTATCGAGACGAGCAGTACTTC. Translated: CASSLTYRDEQYF.

This chain connects TRBV6-1 to TRBJ2-7; a weak D match, TRBD1 (6 bases). Germline V lookup: CDR1 MNHNS, CDR2 SASEGT. Trimming left V 6 bases short and J 0 bases short, with 12 bases between. The CDR3 contains 14 residues. In nucleotides, the CDR3 is TGTGCCAGCAGCTCCCAGGGGCCCTCCTACGAGCAGTACTTC. Amino acids: CASSSQGPSYEQYF.

This chain uses TRBV7-9 with TRBJ2-6, with D perhaps matching TRBD2 (5 bases). This CDR3 is built from 14 residues. The germline gives CDR1 SEHNR, CDR2 FQNEAQ (reference sequence). V dropped 6 bases and J dropped 1 base, with 7 bases sitting between them. Here the CDR3 reads CASRLGSGANVLTF. CDR3 bases: TGTGCCAGCAGACTAGGGTCTGGGGCCAACGTCCTGACTTTC.

The CDR3 protein is CASSLLLRGGLRTGELFF. The DNA for the CDR3 is TGTGCCAGCAGCCTCCTCTTACGGGGGGGGTTAAGGACCGGGGAGCTGTTTTTT. V is TRBV5-6 and J is TRBJ2-2; 8 bases match TRBD2. Germline CDR1 and CDR2: SGHDT and YYEEEE. V was pared by 4 bases and J by 5 bases, with 16 bases of the junction left unmatched. The CDR3 covers 18 residues.

The rearrangement uses TRBV5-4 and TRBJ2-7; 12 nucleotides align to TRBD2. Germline V gives CDR1 SGHNT, CDR2 YYREEE (reference sequence). This CDR3 has 15 amino acids. With 0 bases clipped from V and 7 bases from J, the junction kept 5 bases outside the gene matches. The CDR3 region is CASSLAGTSGPEQYF. The CDR3 bases are TGTGCCAGCAGCTTGGCCGGGACTAGCGGGCCGGAGCAGTACTTC.

The chain has TRBV30 and TRBJ1-5; 9 nucleotides agree with TRBD1. Germline V gene data show CDR1 as GTSNPN and CDR2 as SVGIG (reference sequence). The CDR3 consists of 16 residues. J was trimmed by 2 bases and V by 4 bases; bases with no gene match: 9. CDR3 bases: TGTGCCTGGATTCCGGGACAGGGCAACGGCAATCAGCCCCAGCATTTT. Its protein product is CAWIPGQGNGNQPQHF.

V gene TRBV6-1 combines with J gene TRBJ1-2; 8 bases map to TRBD1. Germline V gene lookup returns CDR1 MNHNS and CDR2 SASEGT. CDR3 length: 13 residues. Losses at the gene ends were 2 bases for V and 7 bases for J; bases not matched to a gene: 3. The CDR3 sequence is CASSESGQVGYTF. The CDR3 DNA is TGTGCCAGCAGTGAATCGGGACAGGTTGGCTACACCTTC.

V is TRBV12-5 and J is TRBJ2-1; TRBD2 agrees at 9 bases. This CDR3 comprises 13 residues. CDR1 is LGHNT, CDR2 FRNRAP, per germline. The junction had 7 bases not matched to a gene; V was cut back by 10 bases and J by 6 bases. CDR3 protein: CAKVAGDPNEQFF. CDR3 bases: TGTGCTAAAGTAGCGGGAGACCCCAATGAGCAGTTCTTC.

The chain uses TRBV27 and TRBJ2-7; TRBD2 aligns across 12 bases. This CDR3 has 17 residues. The junction had 13 bases not matched to a gene; V was cut back by 6 bases and J by 4 bases. CDR1 MNHEY and CDR2 SMNVEV come from the germline V gene (reference sequence). Here the CDR3 DNA reads TGTGCCAGCAGCCCCGCCGGGACTAGCGGGTTGTGGTACGAGCAGTACTTC. The encoded protein is CASSPAGTSGLWYEQYF.

This chain connects TRBV27 to TRBJ1-2, with 7 bases fitting TRBD1. The germline CDR1 and CDR2 sequences are MNHEY and SMNVEV (reference sequence). CDR3 size: 15 residues. J gave up 2 bases and V 5 bases, and 8 bases lay outside the gene matches. The CDR3 DNA follows: TGTGCCAGCAGTCTCACCGGGACAGACAACTATGGCTACACCTTC. This gives the protein CASSLTGTDNYGYTF.

This clone was seen a few times. This chain joins TRBV2 and TRBJ2-3; 8 bases fit TRBD1. The CDR3 extends over 14 amino acids. Germline assignment: CDR1 SNHLY and CDR2 FYNNEI. J was trimmed by 3 bases and V by 6 bases; bases with no gene match: 5. As DNA, the CDR3 is TGTGCCAGCAGGATGACAGGGGCGACAGATACGCAGTATTTT. Translation: CASRMTGATDTQYF.

This sequence joins TRBV7-9 and TRBJ2-5; D gene ambiguous. Germline lookup yields CDR1 SEHNR and CDR2 FQNEAQ (reference sequence). The CDR3 runs 15 residues. Between the trimmed V and J ends, which lost 5 bases and 1 base, there was a span of 14 bases. The CDR3 sequence: CASSLKRRGQETQYF. CDR3 in DNA: TGTGCCAGCAGCCTCAAGCGTCGCGGCCAAGAGACCCAGTACTTC.

This rearrangement joins TRBV5-1 to TRBJ2-6; TRBD2 aligns across 15 bases. The germline V gene has CDR1 SGHRS and CDR2 YFSETQ. V was clipped by 3 bases and J by 3 bases; unmatched bases: 4. The CDR3 sequence is 18 residues long. CDR3 amino acids: CASSWGLAGGDGANVLTF. Here the CDR3 DNA reads TGCGCCAGCAGCTGGGGACTAGCGGGAGGTGATGGGGCCAACGTCCTGACTTTC.

This clone was found once. This chain links TRBV27 with TRBJ2-5; 11 bases line up with TRBD2. CDR3 length: 16 residues. Looked up from germline, CDR1 is MNHEY and CDR2 is SMNVEV (reference sequence). V gave up 6 bases and J gave up 4 bases; unmatched junction bases: 10. CDR3 in amino acids: CASRSYSGRAGETQYF. CDR3 in DNA: TGTGCCAGCAGATCATATAGCGGGAGGGCCGGAGAGACCCAGTACTTC.

This chain uses TRBV11-2 with TRBJ2-5, with D hard to call. V was cut by 1 base and J by 5 bases, with 5 bases left in between. Germline values: CDR1 SGHAT, CDR2 FQNNGV. This CDR3 has 12 residues. CDR3 sequence (DNA): TGTGCCAGCAGCTTAGGTATGGAGACCCAGTACTTC. It yields the protein CASSLGMETQYF.

The V gene is TRBV6-6, the J gene TRBJ1-2; 7 bases fit TRBD1. Trimming took 11 bases from V and 2 from J; bases not matched to a gene: 2. Germline loops: CDR1 MNHNY, CDR2 SVGAGI (reference sequence). There are 11 residues in the CDR3. The DNA for the CDR3 is TGTGCCGGGGGACAGAACTATGGCTACACCTTC. This gives the protein CAGGQNYGYTF.

The chain joins TRBV6-1 to TRBJ2-6; 9 nucleotides match TRBD1. Germline V gene data show CDR1 as MNHNS and CDR2 as SASEGT. The ends lost 6 bases at V and 0 bases at J; junction bases unmatched: 0. This CDR3 spans 15 amino acids. CDR3 protein: CASRGQGSGANVLTF. The CDR3, as DNA: TGTGCCAGCAGGGGACAGGGCTCTGGGGCCAACGTCCTGACTTTC.

This clone was observed a single time. This sequence joins TRBV25-1 and TRBJ2-7; TRBD1 agrees at 7 bases. Germline V gene sequence: CDR1 MGHDK, CDR2 SYGVNS. CDR3 size: 12 residues. V gave up 4 bases and J gave up 7 bases; unmatched junction bases: 4. The DNA of the CDR3 is TGTGCCAGCAGTGCGACAGGGCGGGAGCAGTACTTC. As protein: CASSATGREQYF.

The rearrangement links TRBV19 to TRBJ2-3; possibly TRBD2 for D (6 bases). Germline V gene data show CDR1 as LNHDA and CDR2 as SQIVND (reference sequence). This CDR3 has 17 residues. V shed 10 bases and J shed 0 bases, with 23 bases lying between them. The CDR3 nucleotides read TGTGCCACAACGAGGGGCGGGATGACTTCTAGCACAGATACGCAGTATTTT. It encodes CATTRGGMTSSTDTQYF.

The chain couples TRBV5-1 to TRBJ2-7, with 9 nucleotides matching TRBD1. Trimming removed 0 bases from V and 5 bases from J; junction bases left unmatched: 12. The germline CDR1 and CDR2 sequences are SGHRS and YFSETQ. The CDR3 spans 17 residues. The CDR3 region is CASSLAGLAGQGHEQYF. The CDR3 nucleotides are TGCGCCAGCAGCTTGGCCGGCTTGGCGGGACAGGGCCACGAGCAGTACTTC.